This T cell receptor beta chain was sequenced during a study of CD8+ T cells in alopecia areata. Described treatment: oral pan-JAK inhibitor, 5-10 mg twice daily. Study observations and caveats: During tofacitinib treatment, many expanded lesional clones remained in scalp and blood.

A few counts support this clone. Its antigen is not identified. Extracted from the samples, RNA was reverse transcribed into cDNA to serve as the sequencing template. The assay was immunoSEQ multiplex PCR, and TCRdb's table has in-frame clones only and misses some. The sample gives approximately 170,000 clones, approximately 60% of which show up once; approximately 0.69% is in the top ten. Looked up from germline, CDR1 is SQVTM and CDR2 is ANQGSEA. V was pared by 3 bases and J by 3 bases, with 7 bases between. This CDR3 is 12 amino acids long. This material consisted of CD4+ T cells sorted from blood, taken at week 4, from a patient treated with tofacitinib. This chain links TRBV29-1 with TRBJ2-3; tentatively, D is TRBD2 (5 bases). This clonotype was obtained from a human donor with alopecia areata. CDR3 protein: CSVDEGTDTQYF. CDR3 bases: TGCAGCGTTGACGAGGGAACAGATACGCAGTATTTT.